This is a list of T cell receptor beta chains from one sample in a study of blood T cell repertoires in COVID-19. Produced via immunoSEQ multiplex PCR; TCRdb's table is partial and in-frame only. This table has 95,000 or so clones, roughly 80% appearing once. Source material: peripheral blood. These TCRs come from a man older than 75 with active or convalescent COVID-19. CDR3s include the opening cysteine and the closing phenylalanine or tryptophan. Expanded clones get a size class; other rows say once, few or many, or leave the size out.

j_call v_call clone_size cdr3_aa
TRBJ1-1 TRBV6-6 once CASRTDQGTEAFF
TRBJ2-3 TRBV10-1 - CASSETSGGTDTQYF
TRBJ1-2 TRBV28 - CASSPVLSNRGSYGYTF
TRBJ1-2 TRBV27 - CASSLFGGDGYTF
TRBJ1-6 TRBV6-2/TRBV6-3 - CASSRTATGKRVSPLHF
TRBJ1-2 TRBV6-1 - CASSEEEGGGYGYTF
TRBJ1-6 TRBV18 - CASSGSSYNSPLHF
TRBJ2-1 TRBV14 - CASSQSRGGEQFF
TRBJ1-2 TRBV5-1 - CASSLGGVEYYTF
TRBJ1-1 TRBV5-6 - CASSPGTGGSEAFF
TRBJ2-1 TRBV4-2 - CASSQDWAGGKNEQFF
TRBJ2-7 TRBV9 - CASSFGTAPTYEQYF
TRBJ2-5 TRBV5-4 - CASSSGDRAETQYF
TRBJ2-7 TRBV3-1/TRBV3-2 - CASSQGLAVYEQYF
TRBJ2-5 TRBV5-4 - CASSLAGRAGVTQETQYF
TRBJ1-1 TRBV30 once CAWSLSSSTEAFF
TRBJ1-5 TRBV15 - CATSRAGEGGQPQHF
TRBJ2-1 TRBV9 once CASSVALGGAIPNEQFF
TRBJ2-7 TRBV6-2/TRBV6-3 - CASSYVDRGYEQYF
TRBJ2-7 TRBV6-5 - CASRRQGWSSYEQYF
TRBJ1-3 TRBV3-1/TRBV3-2 - CASSRGHPSSGNTIYF
TRBJ2-3 TRBV18 - CASSRDLPGTDTQYF
TRBJ1-1 TRBV20-1 - CSASWYRGNTEAFF
TRBJ2-3 TRBV27 - CASSPPSGGIDTQYF
TRBJ1-1 TRBV5-5 once CASSLDMNTEAFF
TRBJ1-5 TRBV27 few CASSSRDRFGNQPQHF
TRBJ2-3 TRBV2 - CASPLSRPSGGDTQYF
TRBJ1-1 TRBV9 - CASSPRLHTEAFF
TRBJ2-7 TRBV11-3 - CASSLPTGETQYF
TRBJ1-1 TRBV13 - CASSRGQNTEAFF
TRBJ1-2 TRBV6-5 once CASSRTGGDGYTF
TRBJ2-3 TRBV5-4 - CASRVAGVGTDTQYF
TRBJ2-5 TRBV12-3/TRBV12-4 - CASSFGGVETQYF
TRBJ1-2 TRBV18 - CASSPDSNYGYTF
TRBJ2-7 TRBV4-3 - CASSLTAGAGSSYEQYF
TRBJ2-3 TRBV5-6 - CASSFLAGGRTDTQYF
TRBJ1-1 TRBV6-2/TRBV6-3 few CASSYGYTEAFF
TRBJ2-3 TRBV7-8 - CASSGALAGGPDTQYF
TRBJ1-1 TRBV7-2 few CASSSAGTRVEAFF
TRBJ2-3 TRBV11-2 - CASSSLPGTGVGTDTQYF
TRBJ2-7 TRBV4-3 - CASSQLAGGPGEQYF
TRBJ1-2 TRBV5-1 - CASSFSQTETSNYGYTF
TRBJ1-5 TRBV21-1 - CASSKGAQACYQPQHF
TRBJ2-3 TRBV5-1 - CASSSGTSFRGDTQYF
TRBJ2-5 TRBV5-4 - CASSLDRVETQYF
TRBJ1-5 TRBV5-6 once CASSSAEARLSNQPQHF
TRBJ2-4 TRBV3-1/TRBV3-2 - CASSQAAGGRKNIQYF
TRBJ2-1 TRBV6-5 few CASSPPTGRNGEQFF
TRBJ2-1 TRBV19 - CASTSDWPYNEQFF